These 30 T cell receptor beta chains were sequenced from one sample in a study of blood T cell repertoires in COVID-19. TCRdb's table, derived via immunoSEQ multiplex PCR, lists solely in-frame clones and lacks some. The repertoire consists of 84,000 or so clones, with approximately 92% occurring once and the leading ten covering approximately 6.3%. The sequencing input was peripheral blood. Receptors were obtained from a woman aged 55-70 years with active COVID-19.

The gene calls are TRBV5-6 and TRBJ1-2; 7 nucleotides line up with TRBD1. This CDR3 contains 14 residues. V was clipped by 3 bases and J by 8 bases; unmatched bases: 10. CDR1 and CDR2 (germline): SGHDT, YYEEEE. CDR3 loop: CASSSIDRVRGYTF. Here the CDR3 DNA reads TGTGCCAGCAGCTCGATAGACAGGGTCAGGGGCTACACCTTC.

CDR3 sequence (DNA): TGTGCCAGTAGTGTCGGATCGACAGGATTTTATAATTCACCCCTCCACTTT. It specifies CASSVGSTGFYNSPLHF. The chain recombines TRBV19 with TRBJ1-6; D is perhaps TRBD1 (6 bases). CDR1 and CDR2 from the germline V gene are LNHDA and SQIVND (reference sequence). This CDR3 has 17 residues. With 5 bases removed from V and 4 bases from J, the gap between germline ends came to 18 bases.

The rearrangement uses TRBV28 and TRBJ1-5, with 8 bases aligning to TRBD1. The germline gives CDR1 MDHEN, CDR2 SYDVKM. This CDR3 region has 16 residues. The junction had 14 bases not matched to a gene; V was cut back by 7 bases and J by 6 bases. Here the CDR3 reads CASTSPTGEFGQPQHF. CDR3 DNA sequence: TGTGCCAGCACCTCCCCGACAGGGGAATTCGGTCAGCCCCAGCATTTT. Full variable domain (rest looked up from reference TRBV28 and TRBJ1-5): DVKVTQSSRYLVKRTGEKVFLECVQDMDHENMFWYRQDPGLGLRLIYFSYDVKMKEKGDIPEGYSVSREKKERFSLILESASTNQTSMYLCASTSPTGEFGQPQHFGDGTRLSIL.

The V call is TRBV7-2, the J call TRBJ2-2; perhaps TRBD1 as D (6 bases). V was shortened by 5 bases and J by 6 bases, with 16 bases between the two germline ends. The CDR3 extends over 15 amino acids. Germline V gene data show CDR1 as SGHTA and CDR2 as FQGNSA. In DNA, the CDR3 is TGTGCCAGCAGCATTAGGACAGTTTGGCCCGGGGAGCTGTTTTTT. Translating it yields CASSIRTVWPGELFF.

V usage is TRBV7-2 and J usage is TRBJ2-3; TRBD1 aligns across 10 bases. The CDR3 has 15 residues. In germline, CDR1 is SGHTA, CDR2 FQGNSA. The V and J ends lost 5 bases and 6 bases, in that order; junction bases with no gene match: 8. The CDR3 is CASSLPGTGEDTQYF. CDR3 in DNA: TGTGCCAGCAGCCTTCCCGGGACAGGGGAGGATACGCAGTATTTT.

The chain recombines TRBV7-9 with TRBJ1-1; 8 positions match TRBD1. The CDR3 has 17 residues. After removal of 2 bases from V and 11 bases from J, the junction contained 19 bases not matched to a gene. The germline CDR1 and CDR2 sequences are SEHNR and FQNEAQ (reference sequence). The CDR3 protein is CASSLPTRQTGVYSAFF. CDR3 DNA: TGTGCCAGCAGCTTACCGACTAGACAGACAGGGGTGTATTCGGCTTTCTTT.

This chain joins TRBV6-5 and TRBJ1-1; D not certain. CDR1 MNHEY and CDR2 SVGAGI come from the germline V gene. V gave up 7 bases and J gave up 0 bases, with 15 bases separating them. The CDR3 is 15 residues long. For the CDR3, the DNA is TGTGCCAGCACTACAGTCTCGCGCATGAACACTGAAGCTTTCTTT. Encoded protein: CASTTVSRMNTEAFF.

The chain uses TRBV5-4 and TRBJ2-5; TRBD2 agrees at 12 bases. Looked up from germline, CDR1 is SGHNT and CDR2 is YYREEE (reference sequence). V lost 2 bases to trimming and J lost 1 base; unmatched junction nucleotides: 3. CDR3 size: 16 residues. CDR3 protein: CASSLSSGRAQETQYF. CDR3 DNA: TGTGCCAGCAGCTTATCTAGCGGGAGGGCCCAAGAGACCCAGTACTTC.

The chain recombines TRBV28 with TRBJ1-2; D might be TRBD1 (5 bases). Per germline, CDR1 MDHEN and CDR2 SYDVKM. The germline V and J ends were trimmed by 7 bases and 1 base, with 10 bases remaining between them. The CDR3 covers 13 residues. The CDR3 bases are TGTGCCAGCAACCTTGGACATAACTATGGCTACACCTTC. Encoded protein: CASNLGHNYGYTF.

The CDR3 region has the DNA TGTGCCAGCAGTGATTTTCGACAGGGGAAGGGCTACACCTTC. The encoded protein is CASSDFRQGKGYTF. The gene calls are TRBV27 and TRBJ1-2, with TRBD1 identical over 8 bases. The CDR3 length is 14 residues. Germline V gives CDR1 MNHEY, CDR2 SMNVEV (reference sequence). J gave up 8 bases and V 5 bases, and 10 bases lay outside the gene matches.

This chain joins TRBV14 and TRBJ2-1; 11 bases match TRBD2. Germline loops: CDR1 SGHDN, CDR2 FVKESK. V lost 4 bases to trimming and J lost 3 bases; unmatched junction nucleotides: 5. The CDR3 has 16 residues. This CDR3 is CASSPRGTSGYNEQFF. In DNA form, the CDR3 reads TGTGCCAGCAGCCCCAGAGGGACTAGCGGCTACAATGAGCAGTTCTTC.

The genes are TRBV19 and TRBJ2-4; 8 bases fit TRBD1. The V segment lost 3 bases and the J segment 7 bases; nucleotides outside the gene matches: 5. CDR1 and CDR2 (germline): LNHDA, SQIVND (reference sequence). The CDR3 covers 14 residues. CDR3 sequence reads: CASSMSRGRNIQYF. The CDR3 DNA sequence: TGTGCCAGTAGTATGTCCAGGGGGCGGAACATTCAGTACTTC.

Only one count was recorded for this clone. This rearrangement joins TRBV28 to TRBJ1-1; 7 bases match TRBD1. Germline V gene data show CDR1 as MDHEN and CDR2 as SYDVKM. The CDR3 totals 14 residues. V trimming: 4 bases; J trimming: 11 bases; junction bases outside the gene matches: 13. The CDR3 DNA reads TGTGCCAGCAGTTCGACAGGGTTGGAGGATAAGGCTTTCTTT. Protein sequence: CASSSTGLEDKAFF.

The CDR3 coding sequence is TGTGCCAGCAGCCAATCGGGAAAACGTCACGAGCAGTACTTC. As protein: CASSQSGKRHEQYF. The chain carries TRBV3-1 (or the pseudogene TRBV3-2) and TRBJ2-7, with a weak D call TRBD2 (5 bases). Germline assignment: CDR1 LGHDT and CDR2 YNNKEL (reference sequence). V was shortened by 2 bases and J by 5 bases, with 13 bases between the two germline ends. The CDR3 is made up of 14 amino acids.

The chain links TRBV11-3 to TRBJ2-2; D is possibly TRBD1 (5 bases). Trimming left V 2 bases short and J 5 bases short, with 9 bases between. The CDR3 contains 14 residues. The germline CDR1 and CDR2 sequences are SGHNT and YENEEA. This CDR3 is CASSLRSGTGELFF. The CDR3 DNA is TGTGCCAGCAGCTTAAGGTCAGGGACCGGGGAGCTGTTTTTT.

This chain uses TRBV4-2 with TRBJ2-7, with 8 bases lining up with TRBD2. Per germline, CDR1 LGHNA and CDR2 YNFKEQ. CDR3 length: 15 amino acids. Trimming removed 6 bases from V and 2 bases from J; junction bases left unmatched: 9. CDR3 sequence (DNA): TGTGCCAGCAGTCGAACGGGAGGGCCTCCCTACGAGCAGTACTTC. Its translation: CASSRTGGPPYEQYF.

V and J are TRBV4-1 and TRBJ1-5; unclear D gene. V dropped 9 bases and J dropped 2 bases, with 17 bases sitting between them. Germline V gives CDR1 MGHRA, CDR2 YSYEKL. This CDR3 is built from 15 residues. The CDR3 sequence: CARIGEILGNQPQHF. CDR3 nucleotide sequence: TGCGCCAGGATCGGGGAAATCTTGGGCAATCAGCCCCAGCATTTT.

The chain links TRBV9 to TRBJ2-7; D may be TRBD1 (6 bases). The germline V gene encodes CDR1 SGDLS and CDR2 YYNGEE. The CDR3 is 15 amino acids. Trimming took off 0 bases at V and 4 bases at J, with 14 bases between the two ends. CDR3 loop: CASSVGGTLGYEQYF. In nucleotides, the CDR3 is TGTGCCAGCAGCGTAGGTGGGACATTGGGTTACGAGCAGTACTTC.

This clone was seen a single time. For the CDR3, the DNA is TGTGCCAGCAGCCAAGGAGGGTCTAGCGGGTTCCTCAATGAGCAGTTCTTC. Translation: CASSQGGSSGFLNEQFF. The rearrangement uses TRBV14 and TRBJ2-1, with TRBD2 matching over 8 bases. This CDR3 has 17 amino acids. The ends lost 1 base at V and 6 bases at J; junction bases unmatched: 11. CDR1 SGHDN and CDR2 FVKESK come from the germline V gene.

The chain carries TRBV7-2 and TRBJ2-2; perhaps TRBD2 as D (7 bases). Germline V gene data show CDR1 as SGHTA and CDR2 as FQGNSA. The length of the CDR3 is 16 residues. V was pared by 0 bases and J by 3 bases, with 11 bases between. The DNA of the CDR3 is TGTGCCAGCAGCTTAGCGGGAGGGGGGTACACCGGGGAGCTGTTTTTT. Its translation: CASSLAGGGYTGELFF.

The chain links TRBV9 to TRBJ2-3, with D perhaps matching TRBD2 (6 bases). The CDR3 has 13 residues. V lost 1 base, J lost 11 bases, and 14 bases lay in between. CDR1 SGDLS and CDR2 YYNGEE come from the germline V gene. The CDR3 protein is CASSVPPGEMQYF. CDR3 nucleotide sequence: TGTGCCAGCAGCGTACCCCCGGGGGAGATGCAGTATTTT.

The count of this clone is one. This rearrangement joins TRBV7-2 to TRBJ2-1, with D possibly TRBD2 on 7 matching bases. Trimming took off 8 bases at V and 4 bases at J, with 15 bases between the two ends. This CDR3 has 14 amino acids. Germline CDR1 reads SGHTA; CDR2 reads FQGNSA. The chain's CDR3 is CASLSRGTYNEQFF. The CDR3 coding sequence is TGTGCCAGCCTCTCGCGGGGGACATACAATGAGCAGTTCTTC. Full variable domain (remainder filled in from reference TRBV7-2 and TRBJ2-1): GAGVSQSPSNKVTEKGKDVELRCDPISGHTALYWYRQSLGQGLEFLIYFQGNSAPDKSGLPSDRFSAERTGGSVSTLTIQRTQQEDSAVYLCASLSRGTYNEQFFGPGTRLTVL.

The chain couples TRBV3-1 (or the pseudogene TRBV3-2) to TRBJ1-1, with 9 bases identical to TRBD1. CDR3 length: 13 amino acids. V trimming: 4 bases; J trimming: 5 bases; junction bases outside the gene matches: 2. Germline CDR1 and CDR2: LGHDT and YNNKEL (reference sequence). CDR3 in DNA: TGTGCCAGCAGCCGACAGGGGGGGACTGAAGCTTTCTTT. Translation gives CASSRQGGTEAFF.

V is TRBV15 and J is TRBJ2-7; weak D call: TRBD2 (6 bases). The ends were cut back, 0 bases at V and 7 bases at J, with 19 bases in the middle. The V gene's germline CDR1 is LNHNV and CDR2 YYDKDF (reference sequence). CDR3 size: 16 residues. The CDR3 sequence is CATSRDRTRREREQYF. In DNA form, the CDR3 reads TGTGCCACCAGCAGAGATCGGACTCGCCGGGAGAGAGAGCAGTACTTC.

V gene TRBV2 combines with J gene TRBJ2-1; D might be TRBD2 (6 bases). CDR3 length: 12 residues. Germline values: CDR1 SNHLY, CDR2 FYNNEI. The V end lost 8 bases, the J end lost 6 bases, and 11 bases lay between the germline ends. In DNA, the CDR3 is TGTGCCAGCGGACGGGAGTCCAATGAGCAGTTCTTC. Translation gives CASGRESNEQFF. The entire variable domain, with the rest obtained from reference TRBV2 and TRBJ2-1, is as follows: EPEVTQTPSHQVTQMGQEVILRCVPISNHLYFYWYRQILGQKVEFLVSFYNNEISEKSEIFDDQFSVERPDGSNFTLKIRSTKLEDSAMYFCASGRESNEQFFGPGTRLTVL.

V gene TRBV6-6 combines with J gene TRBJ1-2; weak D call: TRBD1 (6 bases). V was cut by 7 bases and J by 8 bases, with 23 bases left in between. CDR3 length: 15 amino acids. Germline CDR1 reads MNHNY; CDR2 reads SVGAGI (reference sequence). The CDR3 sequence is CASTPVKGGPRGYTF. In DNA form, the CDR3 reads TGTGCCAGCACCCCAGTGAAAGGGGGTCCCAGAGGCTACACCTTC.

The chain couples TRBV7-2 to TRBJ1-6; D is uncertain. V dropped 1 base and J dropped 1 base, with 11 bases sitting between them. CDR1 SGHTA and CDR2 FQGNSA come from the germline V gene. CDR3 size: 17 residues. The CDR3 sequence is CASSLVLGESYNSPLHF. The CDR3 DNA reads TGTGCCAGCAGCTTAGTTCTCGGGGAGTCCTATAATTCACCCCTCCACTTT.

The chain employs TRBV5-8 and TRBJ1-5; possibly TRBD1 for D (6 bases). The CDR3 is 14 residues long. Trimming shortened V by 3 bases and J by 7 bases, and 14 bases separated the two germline ends. Germline CDR1 SGHTS, CDR2 YDEGEE. The CDR3 protein is CASSSEQGRQPQHF. The CDR3 DNA sequence: TGTGCCAGCAGCTCGGAACAGGGACGACAGCCCCAGCATTTT.

The chain combines TRBV24-1 with TRBJ2-1; 9 nucleotides align to TRBD1. The junction had 0 bases not matched to a gene; V was cut back by 7 bases and J by 0 bases. From germline, CDR1 is KGHDR and CDR2 SFDVKD. This CDR3 contains 14 residues. As DNA, the CDR3 is TGTGCCACCAGGACAGGGGGCTCCTACAATGAGCAGTTCTTC. It codes for CATRTGGSYNEQFF.

The chain couples TRBV7-2 to TRBJ2-3; D gene uncertain. V lost 4 bases to trimming and J lost 1 base, with 9 bases between them. This CDR3 contains 14 residues. Germline CDR1 and CDR2: SGHTA and FQGNSA. The DNA for the CDR3 is TGTGCCAGCAGCTCCCTTCGGGGCACAGATACGCAGTATTTT. As protein: CASSSLRGTDTQYF.